This T cell receptor beta chain was documented in a study of shared clonotypes between healthy human individuals. Study findings and constraints: A handful of donors had approximately 4.6% of their naive CD4 clonotypes in common. Generally, naive subsets came out with larger estimated richness than memory subsets.

About this clone: Antigen: not known. The same CDR3 can be traced to other DNA sequences in this sample.

Assay: immunoSEQ multiplex PCR; the TCRdb copy retains only in-frame clones and omits some. The sample has 2 million to 3 million clones, 80% to 95% seen once; the top ten hold roughly 0.39%. Germline V CDR1 and CDR2: LNHNV, YYDKDF (reference sequence). The CDR3 is made up of 13 amino acids. V lost 0 bases and J lost 2, with 5 bases in between. The authors divided CD4+ cells into CD45RA+ naive and CD45RA-negative memory subsets. This clonotype was sampled from a man in his late teens or twenties in good health. Some clones in this sample may be carry-over from other donors' samples. Sequences were obtained from naive CD4+ T cells from PBMCs. Regarding subset: CD45RA+ positively selected. The rearrangement links TRBV15 to TRBJ2-7, with D tentatively TRBD2 (5 bases). The CDR3 DNA follows: TGTGCCACCAGCAGAGACGGGGCCTACGAGCAGTACTTC. As protein: CATSRDGAYEQYF.